The sequence of this T cell receptor (beta chain) was determined in a study of T cell clones after liver transplantation. Assay used: immunoSEQ multiplex PCR; TCRdb lists only in-frame clones, some missing. Of roughly 6,100 clones listed, roughly 80% were seen once; the top ten hold roughly a third. The sample was CD8+ T cells from blood, taken before liver transplant. The clonotype was recovered from a human donor who received a liver transplant.

CDR3 region: CASRRTAGGSAEAFF. The CDR3 DNA reads TGTGCCAGCAGGCGCACCGCGGGGGGTAGCGCTGAAGCTTTCTTT. V gene TRBV28 combines with J gene TRBJ1-1; D is perhaps TRBD1 (5 bases). Trimming cost V 6 bases and J 6 bases, with 20 bases left between them. Germline CDR1 is MDHEN and CDR2 is SYDVKM. This CDR3 is 15 amino acids long.